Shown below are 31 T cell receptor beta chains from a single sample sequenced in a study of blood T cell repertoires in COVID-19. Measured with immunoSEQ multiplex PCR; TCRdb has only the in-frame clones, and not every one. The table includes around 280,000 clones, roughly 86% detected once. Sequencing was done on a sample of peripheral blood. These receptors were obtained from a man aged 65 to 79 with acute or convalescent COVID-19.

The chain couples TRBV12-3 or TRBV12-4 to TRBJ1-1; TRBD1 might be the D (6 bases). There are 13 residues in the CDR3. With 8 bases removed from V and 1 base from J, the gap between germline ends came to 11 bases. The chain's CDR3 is CASLKGGNTEAFF. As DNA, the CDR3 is TGTGCCAGCCTAAAAGGGGGGAACACTGAAGCTTTCTTT.

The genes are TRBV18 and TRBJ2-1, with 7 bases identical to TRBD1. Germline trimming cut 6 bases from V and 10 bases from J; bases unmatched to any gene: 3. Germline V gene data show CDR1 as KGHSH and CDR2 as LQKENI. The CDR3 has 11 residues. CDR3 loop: CASSPTGEQFF. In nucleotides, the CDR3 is TGTGCCAGCTCGCCGACAGGGGAGCAGTTCTTC. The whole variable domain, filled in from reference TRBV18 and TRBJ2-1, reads NAGVMQNPRHLVRRRGQEARLRCSPMKGHSHVYWYRQLPEEGLKFMVYLQKENIIDESGMPKERFSAEFPKEGPSILRIQQVVRGDSAAYFCASSPTGEQFFGPGTRLTVL.

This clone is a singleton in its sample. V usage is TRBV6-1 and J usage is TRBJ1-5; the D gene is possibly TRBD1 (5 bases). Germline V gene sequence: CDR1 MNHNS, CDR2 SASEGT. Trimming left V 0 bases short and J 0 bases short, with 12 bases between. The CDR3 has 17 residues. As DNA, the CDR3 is TGTGCCAGCAGTGAAGCCGCTATGACAGATAGCAATCAGCCCCAGCATTTT. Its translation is CASSEAAMTDSNQPQHF.

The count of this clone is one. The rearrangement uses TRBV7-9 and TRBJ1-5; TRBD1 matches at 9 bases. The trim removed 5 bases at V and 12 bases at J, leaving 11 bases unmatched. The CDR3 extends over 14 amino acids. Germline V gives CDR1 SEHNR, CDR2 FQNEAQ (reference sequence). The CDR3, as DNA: TGTGCCAGCAGCCAGGGACAGGGATGGGGGCTCCAGCATTTT. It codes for CASSQGQGWGLQHF.

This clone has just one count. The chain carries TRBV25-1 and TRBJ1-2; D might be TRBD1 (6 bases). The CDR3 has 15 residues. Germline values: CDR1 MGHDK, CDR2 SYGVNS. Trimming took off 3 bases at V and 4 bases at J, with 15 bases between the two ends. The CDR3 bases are TGTGCCAGCAGTGAGCTCCAGGGGTTTGCCTATGGCTACACCTTC. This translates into CASSELQGFAYGYTF.

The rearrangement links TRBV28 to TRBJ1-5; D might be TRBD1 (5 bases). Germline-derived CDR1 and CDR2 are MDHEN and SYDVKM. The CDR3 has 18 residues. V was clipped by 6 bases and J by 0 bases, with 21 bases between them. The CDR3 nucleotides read TGTGCCAGCAGGCCTCCGGCGGCTCAGGGAACTAGCAATCAGCCCCAGCATTTT. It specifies CASRPPAAQGTSNQPQHF.

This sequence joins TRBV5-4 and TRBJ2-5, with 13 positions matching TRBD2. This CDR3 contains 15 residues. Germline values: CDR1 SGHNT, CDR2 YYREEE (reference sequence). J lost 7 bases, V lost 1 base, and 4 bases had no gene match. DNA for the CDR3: TGTGCCAGCAGCTTGACCACTAGCGGGGGGGGGACCCAGTACTTC. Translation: CASSLTTSGGGTQYF.

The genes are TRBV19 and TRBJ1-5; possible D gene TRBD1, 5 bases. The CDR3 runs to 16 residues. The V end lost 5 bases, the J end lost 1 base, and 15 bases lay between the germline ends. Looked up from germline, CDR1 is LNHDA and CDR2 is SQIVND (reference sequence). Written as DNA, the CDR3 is TGTGCCAGTAGTCCTCTAGGAGGGGTAAGCAATCAGCCCCAGCATTTT. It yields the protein CASSPLGGVSNQPQHF.

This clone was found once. CDR3 nucleotide sequence: TGTGCCAGCAGTGACGAGGGCAGGGGTAACCACGAGCAGTACTTC. Translated: CASSDEGRGNHEQYF. The chain recombines TRBV25-1 with TRBJ2-7; a weak D match, TRBD1 (6 bases). There are 15 residues in the CDR3. Germline V gene lookup returns CDR1 MGHDK and CDR2 SYGVNS. V lost 3 bases and J 5 bases, leaving 17 bases between the germline ends.

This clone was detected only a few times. CDR3: CASSLRTGGSPLHF. The CDR3 DNA follows: TGTGCCAGCAGCTTAAGGACAGGAGGATCACCCCTCCACTTT. The rearrangement uses TRBV7-3 and TRBJ1-6, with 7 bases identical to TRBD1. The ends lost 1 base at V and 10 bases at J; junction bases unmatched: 4. The CDR3 length is 14 residues. The V gene's germline CDR1 is SGHTA and CDR2 FQGTGA.

The CDR3 here is CASSAQGTSGGASGELFF. CDR3 in DNA: TGTGCCAGCAGCGCCCAAGGGACTAGCGGGGGGGCCTCCGGGGAGCTGTTTTTT. The rearrangement links TRBV9 to TRBJ2-2; 16 bases line up with TRBD2. V was pared by 3 bases and J by 6 bases, with 8 bases of the junction left unmatched. The CDR3 spans 18 residues. Germline V gene data show CDR1 as SGDLS and CDR2 as YYNGEE.

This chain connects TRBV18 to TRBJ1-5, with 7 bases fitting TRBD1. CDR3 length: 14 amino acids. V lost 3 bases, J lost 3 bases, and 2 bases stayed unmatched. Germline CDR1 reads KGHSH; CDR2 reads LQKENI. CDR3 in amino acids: CASSPGQSNQPQHF. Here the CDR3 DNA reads TGTGCCAGCTCACCGGGACAGTCCAATCAGCCCCAGCATTTT. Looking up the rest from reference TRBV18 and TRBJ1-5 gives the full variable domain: NAGVMQNPRHLVRRRGQEARLRCSPMKGHSHVYWYRQLPEEGLKFMVYLQKENIIDESGMPKERFSAEFPKEGPSILRIQQVVRGDSAAYFCASSPGQSNQPQHFGDGTRLSIL.

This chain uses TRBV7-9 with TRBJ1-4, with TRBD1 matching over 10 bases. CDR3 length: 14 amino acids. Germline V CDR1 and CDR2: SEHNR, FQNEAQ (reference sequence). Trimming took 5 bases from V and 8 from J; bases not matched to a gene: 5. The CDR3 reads CASSPGQGGEKLFF. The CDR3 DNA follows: TGTGCCAGCAGCCCCGGACAGGGGGGAGAAAAACTGTTTTTT.

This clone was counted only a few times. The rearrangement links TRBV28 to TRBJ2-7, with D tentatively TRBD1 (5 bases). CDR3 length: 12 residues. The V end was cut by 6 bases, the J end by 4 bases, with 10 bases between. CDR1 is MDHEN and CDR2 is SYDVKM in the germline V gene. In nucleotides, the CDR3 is TGTGCCAGCAGCCCGACAGTATACGAGCAGTACTTC. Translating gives CASSPTVYEQYF.

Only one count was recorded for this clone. CDR3 residues: CASSPVSGDYEQYF. DNA of the CDR3: TGTGCCAGCTCACCAGTTAGCGGGGACTACGAGCAGTACTTC. This chain joins TRBV18 and TRBJ2-7; 8 bases are a match to TRBD2. CDR3 length: 14 residues. Trimming removed 2 bases from V and 3 bases from J; junction bases left unmatched: 3. Germline V gives CDR1 KGHSH, CDR2 LQKENI.

The chain's CDR3 is CASSVEALAGADTQYF. DNA of the CDR3: TGTGCCAGCAGCGTAGAGGCACTAGCGGGAGCAGATACGCAGTATTTT. The chain couples TRBV9 to TRBJ2-3; 11 nucleotides agree with TRBD2. The CDR3 is 16 residues long. J lost 4 bases, V lost 0 bases, and 4 bases had no gene match. Germline V gene data show CDR1 as SGDLS and CDR2 as YYNGEE.

Here the CDR3 reads CASSRLMSGGTETQYF. Here the CDR3 DNA reads TGCGCCAGCAGCCGTTTAATGAGTGGGGGGACCGAGACCCAGTACTTC. V usage is TRBV5-1 and J usage is TRBJ2-5, with D maybe TRBD2 (6 bases). The CDR3 has 16 residues. Germline-derived CDR1 and CDR2 are SGHRS and YFSETQ. V lost 4 bases to trimming and J lost 5 bases, with 21 bases between them.

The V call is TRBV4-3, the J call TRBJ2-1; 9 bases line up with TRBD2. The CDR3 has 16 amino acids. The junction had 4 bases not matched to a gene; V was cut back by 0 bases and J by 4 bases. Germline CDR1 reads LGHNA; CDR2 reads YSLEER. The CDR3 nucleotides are TGCGCCAGCAGCCAAGATACGCTAGCGGGATACAATGAGCAGTTCTTC. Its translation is CASSQDTLAGYNEQFF.

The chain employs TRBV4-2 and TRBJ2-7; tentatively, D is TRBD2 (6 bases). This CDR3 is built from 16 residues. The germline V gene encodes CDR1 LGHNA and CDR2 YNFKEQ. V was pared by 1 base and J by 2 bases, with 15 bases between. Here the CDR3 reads CASSQVTGSQPYEQYF. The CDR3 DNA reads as TGTGCCAGCAGCCAAGTAACCGGGAGCCAACCCTACGAGCAGTACTTC.

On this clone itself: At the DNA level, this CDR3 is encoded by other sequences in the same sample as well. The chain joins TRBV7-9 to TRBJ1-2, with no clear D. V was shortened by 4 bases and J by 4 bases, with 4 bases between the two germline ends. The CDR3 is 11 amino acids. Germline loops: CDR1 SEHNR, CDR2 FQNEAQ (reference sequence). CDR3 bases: TGTGCCAGCAGCTCCATCTATGGCTACACCTTC. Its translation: CASSSIYGYTF.

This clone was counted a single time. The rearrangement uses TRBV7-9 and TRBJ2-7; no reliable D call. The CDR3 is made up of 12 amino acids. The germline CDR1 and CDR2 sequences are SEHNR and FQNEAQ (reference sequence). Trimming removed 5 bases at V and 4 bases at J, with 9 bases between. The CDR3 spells CASSLTQYEQYF. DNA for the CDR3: TGTGCCAGCAGCCTCACACAGTACGAGCAGTACTTC. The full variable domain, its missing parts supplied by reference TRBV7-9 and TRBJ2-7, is DTGVSQNPRHKITKRGQNVTFRCDPISEHNRLYWYRQTLGQGPEFLTYFQNEAQLEKSRLLSDRFSAERPKGSFSTLEIQRTEQGDSAMYLCASSLTQYEQYFGPGTRLTVT.

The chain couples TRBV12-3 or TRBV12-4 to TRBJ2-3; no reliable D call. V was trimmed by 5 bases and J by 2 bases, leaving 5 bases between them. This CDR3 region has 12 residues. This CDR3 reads CASSGPTDTQYF. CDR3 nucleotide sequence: TGTGCCAGCAGTGGCCCCACAGATACGCAGTATTTT.

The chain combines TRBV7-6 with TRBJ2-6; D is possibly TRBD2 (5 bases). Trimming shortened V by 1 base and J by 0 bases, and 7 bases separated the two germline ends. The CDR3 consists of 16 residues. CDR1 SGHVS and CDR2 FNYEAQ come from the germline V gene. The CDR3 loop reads CASSLGGHSGANVLTF. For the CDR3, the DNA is TGTGCCAGCAGCTTAGGAGGGCACTCTGGGGCCAACGTCCTGACTTTC.

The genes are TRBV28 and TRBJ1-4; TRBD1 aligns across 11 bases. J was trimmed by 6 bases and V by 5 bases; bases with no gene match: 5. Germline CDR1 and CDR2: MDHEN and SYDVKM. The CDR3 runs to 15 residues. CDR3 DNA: TGTGCCAGCAGTCCCTGGGGACAGGGGGATGAAAAACTGTTTTTT. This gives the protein CASSPWGQGDEKLFF.

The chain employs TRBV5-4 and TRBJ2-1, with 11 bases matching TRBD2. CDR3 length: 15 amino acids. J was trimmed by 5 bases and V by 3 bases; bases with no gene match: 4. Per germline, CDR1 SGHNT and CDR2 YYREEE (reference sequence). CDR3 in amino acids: CASSSSSGRHNEQFF. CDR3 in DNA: TGTGCCAGCAGCTCCTCTAGCGGGAGGCACAATGAGCAGTTCTTC.

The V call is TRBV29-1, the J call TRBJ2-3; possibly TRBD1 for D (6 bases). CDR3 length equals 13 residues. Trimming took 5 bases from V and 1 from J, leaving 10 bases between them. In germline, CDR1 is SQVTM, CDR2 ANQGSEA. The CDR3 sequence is CSVSGARTDTQYF. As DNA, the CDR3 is TGCAGCGTTTCAGGGGCTCGCACAGATACGCAGTATTTT.

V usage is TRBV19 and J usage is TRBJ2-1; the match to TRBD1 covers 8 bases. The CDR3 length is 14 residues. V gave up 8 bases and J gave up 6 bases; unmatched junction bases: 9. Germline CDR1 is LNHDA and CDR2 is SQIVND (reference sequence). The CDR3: CASYDRGGGNEQFF. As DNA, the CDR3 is TGTGCCAGTTATGACAGGGGTGGGGGCAATGAGCAGTTCTTC. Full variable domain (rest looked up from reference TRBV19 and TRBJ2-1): DGGITQSPKYLFRKEGQNVTLSCEQNLNHDAMYWYRQDPGQGLRLIYYSQIVNDFQKGDIAEGYSVSREKKESFPLTVTSAQKNPTAFYLCASYDRGGGNEQFFGPGTRLTVL.

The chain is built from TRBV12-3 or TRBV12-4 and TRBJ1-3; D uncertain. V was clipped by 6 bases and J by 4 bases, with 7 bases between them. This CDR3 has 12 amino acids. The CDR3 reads CASRNTGNTIYF. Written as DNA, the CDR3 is TGTGCCAGCAGGAATACAGGAAACACCATATATTTT.

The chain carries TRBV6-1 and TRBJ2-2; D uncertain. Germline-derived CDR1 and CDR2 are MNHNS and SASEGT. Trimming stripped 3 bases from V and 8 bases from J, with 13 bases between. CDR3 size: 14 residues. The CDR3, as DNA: TGTGCCAGCAGTGAGCGAGGTTCGATAGGGGAGCTGTTTTTT. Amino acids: CASSERGSIGELFF.

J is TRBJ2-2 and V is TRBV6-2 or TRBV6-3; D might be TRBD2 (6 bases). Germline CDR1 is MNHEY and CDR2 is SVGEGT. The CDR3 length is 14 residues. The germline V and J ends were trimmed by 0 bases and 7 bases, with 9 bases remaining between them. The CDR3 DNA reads TGTGCCAGCAGTTACTCAAGGGACTTCGGGGAGCTGTTTTTT. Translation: CASSYSRDFGELFF.

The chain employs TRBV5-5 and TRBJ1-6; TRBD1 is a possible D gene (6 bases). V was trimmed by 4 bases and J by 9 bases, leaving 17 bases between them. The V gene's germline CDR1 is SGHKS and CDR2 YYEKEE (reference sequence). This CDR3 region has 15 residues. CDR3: CASSEQGAQGSPLHF. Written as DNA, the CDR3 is TGTGCCAGCAGCGAACAGGGCGCGCAGGGTTCACCCCTCCACTTT. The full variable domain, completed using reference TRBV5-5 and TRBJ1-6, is DAGVTQSPTHLIKTRGQQVTLRCSPISGHKSVSWYQQVLGQGPQFIFQYYEKEERGRGNFPDRFSARQFPNYSSELNVNALLLGDSALYLCASSEQGAQGSPLHFGNGTRLTVT.